Shown below are 18 T cell receptor beta chains from a single sample sequenced in a study of blood T cell repertoires in COVID-19. Assay: immunoSEQ multiplex PCR; the TCRdb copy retains only in-frame clones and omits some. In the table there are some 150,000 clones, around 82% of which are singletons. The sample was peripheral blood. These TCRs come from a human donor with acute or convalescent COVID-19. The donor label of this sample is uncertain.

This chain joins TRBV5-1 and TRBJ2-1; 9 bases map to TRBD1. The CDR3 runs 15 residues. J was trimmed by 10 bases and V by 3 bases; bases with no gene match: 11. Looked up from germline, CDR1 is SGHRS and CDR2 is YFSETQ. This CDR3 is CASSSAGQGDREQFF. The CDR3 DNA reads as TGCGCCAGCAGCTCTGCGGGACAGGGTGACCGAGAGCAGTTCTTC.

There are a few counts of this clone. This chain uses TRBV2 with TRBJ1-2, with D perhaps TRBD1 (5 bases). Germline CDR1 SNHLY, CDR2 FYNNEI. Between the trimmed V and J ends, which lost 0 bases and 1 base, there was a span of 12 bases. The CDR3 contains 16 residues. The CDR3 nucleotides are TGTGCCAGCAGTGAAGCGGAGACAGCTCTTAACTATGGCTACACCTTC. Translating gives CASSEAETALNYGYTF.

The chain is built from TRBV7-2 and TRBJ2-1; 8 nucleotides match TRBD1. The CDR3 has 12 amino acids. With V trimmed by 4 bases and J by 16 bases, 9 bases remained unmatched. CDR1 and CDR2 (germline): SGHTA, FQGNSA. The CDR3 loop reads CASSWPGQVYFF. CDR3 coding DNA: TGTGCCAGCAGCTGGCCGGGACAGGTCTATTTCTTC. The full variable domain, its missing parts supplied by reference TRBV7-2 and TRBJ2-1, is GAGVSQSPSNKVTEKGKDVELRCDPISGHTALYWYRQSLGQGLEFLIYFQGNSAPDKSGLPSDRFSAERTGGSVSTLTIQRTQQEDSAVYLCASSWPGQVYFFGPGTRLTVL.

Concerning this clone: The sample contains more than one DNA sequence encoding this CDR3. The V gene is TRBV3-1 (or the pseudogene TRBV3-2), the J gene TRBJ2-2; TRBD1 matches 7 bases. The CDR3 is 15 amino acids. Germline CDR1 LGHDT, CDR2 YNNKEL (reference sequence). Germline trimming cut 4 bases from V and 1 base from J; bases unmatched to any gene: 3. CDR3 amino acids: CASSPRQGNTGELFF. CDR3 nucleotides: TGTGCCAGCAGCCCCCGACAGGGGAACACCGGGGAGCTGTTTTTT.

This sequence joins TRBV6-1 and TRBJ2-3; 8 nucleotides line up with TRBD2. Trimming removed 4 bases from V and 0 bases from J; junction bases left unmatched: 6. Germline V gene sequence: CDR1 MNHNS, CDR2 SASEGT. The CDR3 runs to 16 residues. The CDR3 nucleotides are TGTGCCAGCAGTGGGCGGGAGGCCCTTAGCACAGATACGCAGTATTTT. Its translation: CASSGREALSTDTQYF.

The chain recombines TRBV19 with TRBJ1-5, with TRBD1 identical over 7 bases. The germline V gene has CDR1 LNHDA and CDR2 SQIVND (reference sequence). J was trimmed by 3 bases and V by 7 bases; bases with no gene match: 21. The CDR3 contains 19 residues. The CDR3 DNA follows: TGTGCCAGTACCATTCATCGAGGAGGGGGCCCTATAAACAATCAGCCCCAGCATTTT. Translating gives CASTIHRGGGPINNQPQHF.

The rearrangement uses TRBV9 and TRBJ1-6; no firm D call. The CDR3 covers 15 residues. Germline V gene data show CDR1 as SGDLS and CDR2 as YYNGEE. Trimming took 3 bases from V and 10 from J, leaving 17 bases between them. The CDR3 sequence: CASSALASGSSPLHF. The CDR3 nucleotides read TGTGCCAGCAGCGCCTTGGCTTCGGGGTCCTCACCCCTCCACTTT.

The chain couples TRBV7-9 to TRBJ2-7, with D perhaps matching TRBD2 (6 bases). The CDR3 is 14 amino acids. V was cut by 5 bases and J by 1 base, with 12 bases left in between. The germline V gene has CDR1 SEHNR and CDR2 FQNEAQ (reference sequence). The CDR3 nucleotides are TGTGCCAGCAGCGCCACCGGGACTTCCTACGAGCAGTACTTC. The encoded protein is CASSATGTSYEQYF.

The chain carries TRBV2 and TRBJ1-4, with D uncertain. Germline assignment: CDR1 SNHLY and CDR2 FYNNEI. V lost 6 bases and J 8 bases, leaving 13 bases between the germline ends. The length of the CDR3 is 13 residues. In DNA form, the CDR3 reads TGTGCCAGCAGGAGTTCCCCGAAAGAAAAACTGTTTTTT. This translates into CASRSSPKEKLFF.

The chain uses TRBV3-1 (or the pseudogene TRBV3-2) and TRBJ1-3; weak D call: TRBD1 (5 bases). The CDR3 covers 15 residues. Trimming left V 3 bases short and J 0 bases short, with 9 bases between. The germline CDR1 and CDR2 sequences are LGHDT and YNNKEL (reference sequence). The CDR3 region is CASSQHRLSGNTIYF. The CDR3 DNA reads TGTGCCAGCAGCCAGCACAGGCTCTCTGGAAACACCATATATTTT.

CDR3 DNA sequence: TGTGCCAGCAGCTTAACAGGAGAAACTGAAGCTTTCTTT. This translates into CASSLTGETEAFF. This chain links TRBV7-3 with TRBJ1-1; D unresolved. Germline assignment: CDR1 SGHTA and CDR2 FQGTGA. The CDR3 has 13 residues. V was cut by 0 bases and J by 5 bases, with 7 bases left in between.

The V gene is TRBV5-4, the J gene TRBJ2-1; possibly TRBD2 for D (5 bases). The CDR3 has 17 residues. Looked up from germline, CDR1 is SGHNT and CDR2 is YYREEE (reference sequence). The V and J ends lost 3 bases and 0 bases respectively, with 16 bases between them. The CDR3 DNA is TGTGCCAGCAGCTACTCAAAGCGGATGAGCTCCTACAATGAGCAGTTCTTC. Protein: CASSYSKRMSSYNEQFF.

The J gene is TRBJ2-3, the V gene TRBV5-4, with a weak D call TRBD2 (5 bases). The CDR3 length is 17 residues. CDR1 SGHNT and CDR2 YYREEE come from the germline V gene (reference sequence). Deletions cut 5 bases from V and 0 bases from J, with 19 bases between. CDR3: CASSRGSVTFSTDTQYF. As DNA, the CDR3 is TGTGCCAGCAGTCGCGGGTCCGTTACCTTTAGCACAGATACGCAGTATTTT. The entire variable domain, with the rest obtained from reference TRBV5-4 and TRBJ2-3, is as follows: ETGVTQSPTHLIKTRGQQVTLRCSSQSGHNTVSWYQQALGQGPQFIFQYYREEENGRGNFPPRFSGLQFPNYSSELNVNALELDDSALYLCASSRGSVTFSTDTQYFGPGTRLTVL.

The rearrangement uses TRBV6-5 and TRBJ2-1, with D perhaps matching TRBD1 (5 bases). Germline lookup yields CDR1 MNHEY and CDR2 SVGAGI. The CDR3 has 15 amino acids. Trimming took off 6 bases at V and 4 bases at J, with 16 bases between the two ends. CDR3 in DNA: TGTGCCAGCAGAAGGGTGGGTCAGGGTTACAATGAGCAGTTCTTC. Translation gives CASRRVGQGYNEQFF.

In its sample, this clone was seen a few times. This sequence joins TRBV5-5 and TRBJ2-2; 7 nucleotides match TRBD1. This CDR3 region has 13 residues. V was pared by 0 bases and J by 7 bases, with 0 bases of the junction left unmatched. Germline V gene data show CDR1 as SGHKS and CDR2 as YYEKEE (reference sequence). The CDR3 loop is CASSLAGGGELFF. In nucleotides, the CDR3 is TGTGCCAGCAGCTTGGCAGGGGGCGGGGAGCTGTTTTTT.

This clone was observed a handful of times. The chain couples TRBV3-1 (or the pseudogene TRBV3-2) to TRBJ2-6; D not resolved. Trimming removed 0 bases from V and 0 bases from J, with 3 bases in between. Germline V lookup: CDR1 LGHDT, CDR2 YNNKEL (reference sequence). The CDR3 runs 15 residues. CDR3 coding DNA: TGTGCCAGCAGCCAAGACTTCTCTGGGGCCAACGTCCTGACTTTC. Protein: CASSQDFSGANVLTF.

The V and J genes are TRBV11-1 and TRBJ1-6, with D possibly matching TRBD1 (6 bases). The CDR3 covers 16 residues. Germline assignment: CDR1 SGHAT and CDR2 FQDESV (reference sequence). V lost 5 bases and J lost 5, with 16 bases in between. The CDR3 nucleotides are TGTGCCAGCAGCCGCGATCCGGGACACAATAATTCACCCCTCCACTTT. Its protein product is CASSRDPGHNNSPLHF.

The V and J genes are TRBV28 and TRBJ2-3; 13 bases match TRBD2. Looked up from germline, CDR1 is MDHEN and CDR2 is SYDVKM. V dropped 6 bases and J dropped 3; count of bases not matched to a gene: 3. The CDR3 spans 15 residues. The CDR3 region has the DNA TGTGCCAGCAGCGCACTAGCGGGAGGGACAGATACGCAGTATTTT. Protein product: CASSALAGGTDTQYF.